These 6 T cell receptor beta chains came from one sample sequenced in a study of radiation and T cells in renal cell carcinoma. Some clones are missing from TCRdb's copy, which holds only in-frame ones; the method was immunoSEQ multiplex PCR. This sample has approximately 120,000 clones, with roughly four fifths found just once. The sample's time point: blood 2 weeks post-SBRT. This sample's treatment: 15 Gy SBRT to primary tumor, nephrectomy 4 weeks later. The sample here was blood, taken from a patient whose treatment included radiotherapy and nephrectomy. These receptors were obtained from a man aged 50-59 years with renal cell carcinoma.

CDR3 loop: CASSLLGSNQPQHF. The CDR3 DNA reads as TGTGCCAGCAGCTTGTTAGGGAGCAATCAGCCCCAGCATTTT. The V and J genes are TRBV5-4 and TRBJ1-5, with no clear D. V lost 1 base to trimming and J lost 1 base, with 6 bases between them. CDR1 and CDR2 (germline): SGHNT, YYREEE (reference sequence). There are 14 residues in the CDR3.

This clone has just one count. Here the CDR3 reads CAISIRAAGSDTQYF. The CDR3 nucleotides read TGTGCCATCTCAATTCGGGCCGCGGGATCCGATACGCAGTATTTT. The chain is built from TRBV10-3 and TRBJ2-3; perhaps TRBD2 as D (6 bases). V gave up 8 bases and J gave up 6 bases, with 21 bases separating them. CDR3 length: 15 amino acids. Germline CDR1 and CDR2: ENHRY and SYGVKD.

The chain couples TRBV6-1 to TRBJ1-1; no reliable D call. Germline V lookup: CDR1 MNHNS, CDR2 SASEGT. This CDR3 region has 13 residues. Trimming shortened V by 4 bases and J by 2 bases, and 8 bases separated the two germline ends. The CDR3 DNA reads as TGTGCCAGCAGTGTCCGGGAAAACACTGAAGCTTTCTTT. Protein: CASSVRENTEAFF.

The V call is TRBV7-2, the J call TRBJ2-1, with 7 bases fitting TRBD2. J gave up 2 bases and V 1 base, and 5 bases lay outside the gene matches. The CDR3 is 16 residues long. Germline V gives CDR1 SGHTA, CDR2 FQGNSA. The CDR3 protein is CASSLDGLGTYNEQFF. The CDR3 DNA sequence: TGTGCCAGCAGCTTAGACGGACTAGGAACCTACAATGAGCAGTTCTTC.

In DNA form, the CDR3 reads TGTGCCAGCAGCGCGACCGGGACAGGGATCTACGAGCAGTACTTC. Translation: CASSATGTGIYEQYF. The chain carries TRBV6-5 and TRBJ2-7; 9 bases are shared with TRBD1. Germline V lookup: CDR1 MNHEY, CDR2 SVGAGI. Losses at the gene ends were 6 bases for V and 3 bases for J; bases not matched to a gene: 9. This CDR3 comprises 15 residues.

This clone has a handful of counts. DNA for the CDR3: TGTGCCAGTTCCTACAGCCAAGAGACCCAGTACTTC. Amino acids: CASSYSQETQYF. V is TRBV2 and J is TRBJ2-5; no clear D. The CDR3 extends over 12 amino acids. CDR1 and CDR2 (germline): SNHLY, FYNNEI. V lost 9 bases and J lost 1, with 9 bases in between.